These 7 T cell receptor beta chains came from one sample sequenced in a study of regulatory T cells in long-lasting Graves disease. As to time point: newly diagnosed GD, antithyroid drugs for less than 3 months. Extracted RNA from PBMCs served as the source of the TCR library. Construction of TCR beta libraries relied on iRepertoire HTBI primers and on Arm-PCR targeting CDR3 regions. From the multiplex PCR reads, TCRdb called clonotypes with MiXCR, one entry per CDR3 protein. The sample consists of roughly 430,000 distinct CDR3 sequences, about 15% of them appearing once. These data also formed part of another study, on T cells in Graves' hyperthyroidism and ophthalmopathy.

The starting material was peripheral blood mononuclear cells (PBMCs), obtained at new diagnosis, from a patient treated with antithyroid drugs. The receptors were gathered from a woman aged 30 to 39 with Graves disease.

On this clonotype itself: It may be a read error: a sequence one base away is much more abundant. It is likely a read error, because the conserved phenylalanine at the end of the CDR3 is missing. V usage is TRBV24-1 and J usage is TRBJ1-2; unclear D gene. Trimming took 0 bases from V and 4 from J, leaving 5 bases between them. The germline gives CDR1 KGHDR, CDR2 SFDVKD. The CDR3 spans 13 residues. CDR3 protein: CATSDLGGYGYTL. CDR3 sequence (DNA): TGTGCCACCAGTGATTTGGGCGGCTATGGCTACACCCTC.

This clonotype was observed a handful of times. CDR3 residues: CASSVRTQKYNEQFF. The CDR3 nucleotides are TGTGCCAGCAGTGTCCGGACGCAAAAATACAATGAGCAGTTCTTC. The gene calls are TRBV6-1 and TRBJ2-1; D is uncertain. Germline loops: CDR1 MNHNS, CDR2 SASEGT. V shed 4 bases and J shed 4 bases, with 14 bases lying between them. CDR3 length: 15 residues.

This clonotype was detected many times. J is TRBJ2-2 and V is TRBV2; 9 bases line up with TRBD1. Germline V gives CDR1 SNHLY, CDR2 FYNNEI. The V and J ends lost 4 bases and 6 bases, in that order; junction bases with no gene match: 9. The CDR3 runs to 16 residues. The CDR3 bases are TGTGCCAGCAGTGCGCTCCGGGACAGGGCCCCCGGGGAGCTGTTTTTT. Translation gives CASSALRDRAPGELFF.

This clonotype has ten or more counts. The chain links TRBV20-1 to TRBJ1-4; D remains unclear. Germline V gene lookup returns CDR1 DFQATT and CDR2 SNEGSKA (reference sequence). There are 10 residues in the CDR3. Deletions cut 3 bases from V and 4 bases from J, with 0 bases between. The DNA of the CDR3 is TGCAGTGCTAGTAATGAAAAACTGTTTTTT. Amino acid sequence: CSASNEKLFF.

This clonotype was counted many times. The chain employs TRBV7-8 and TRBJ2-1, with D tentatively TRBD1 (6 bases). CDR1 and CDR2 from the germline V gene are SGHVS and FQNEAQ. The CDR3 is 17 residues long. Trimming took off 0 bases at V and 0 bases at J, with 12 bases between the two ends. CDR3: CASSLAAGARSYNEQFF. CDR3 DNA: TGTGCCAGCAGCTTAGCGGCAGGGGCCCGCTCCTACAATGAGCAGTTCTTC.

The chain links TRBV4-1 to TRBJ2-1, with 9 bases aligning to TRBD1. This CDR3 has 13 residues. CDR1 and CDR2 (germline): MGHRA, YSYEKL. J lost 15 bases, V lost 2 bases, and 8 bases had no gene match. The CDR3 nucleotides read TGCGCCAGCAGCCAATTGGGGGGGACAGGGCCGTTCTTC. Amino acid sequence: CASSQLGGTGPFF.

This clonotype was seen many times. The rearrangement links TRBV6-4 to TRBJ2-7, with a tentative D call TRBD1 (6 bases). The V and J ends lost 7 bases and 1 base respectively, with 14 bases between them. Germline loops: CDR1 MRHNA, CDR2 SNTAGT. The CDR3 has 14 amino acids. The CDR3 coding sequence is TGTGCCAGCATCTGCCAGGGGTGTTCCTACGAGCAGTACTTC. This sequence encodes CASICQGCSYEQYF.